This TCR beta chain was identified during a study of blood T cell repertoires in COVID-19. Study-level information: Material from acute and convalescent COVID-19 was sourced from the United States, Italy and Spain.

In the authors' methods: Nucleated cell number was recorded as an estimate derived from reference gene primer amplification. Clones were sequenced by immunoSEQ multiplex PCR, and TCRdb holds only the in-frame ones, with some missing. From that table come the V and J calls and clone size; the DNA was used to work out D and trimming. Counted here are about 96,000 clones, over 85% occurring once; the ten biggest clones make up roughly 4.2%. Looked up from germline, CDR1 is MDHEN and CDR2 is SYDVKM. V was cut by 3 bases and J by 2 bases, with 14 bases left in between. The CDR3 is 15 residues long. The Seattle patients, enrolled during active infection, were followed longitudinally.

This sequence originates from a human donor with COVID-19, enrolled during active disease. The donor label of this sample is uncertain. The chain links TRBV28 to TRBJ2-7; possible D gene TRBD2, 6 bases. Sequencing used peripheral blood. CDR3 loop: CASSLQGRGTYEQYF. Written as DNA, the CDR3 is TGTGCCAGCAGTTTGCAAGGACGGGGGACCTACGAGCAGTACTTC.